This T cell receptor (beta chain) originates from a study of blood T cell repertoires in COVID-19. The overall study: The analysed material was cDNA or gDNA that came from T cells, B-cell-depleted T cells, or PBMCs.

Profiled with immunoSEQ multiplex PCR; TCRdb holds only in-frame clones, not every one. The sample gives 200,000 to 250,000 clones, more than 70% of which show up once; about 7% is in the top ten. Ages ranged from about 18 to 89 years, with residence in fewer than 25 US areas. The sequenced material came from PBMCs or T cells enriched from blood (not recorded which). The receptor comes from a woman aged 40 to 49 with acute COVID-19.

For the CDR3, the DNA is TGTGCCAGCAGCCAAAATGGGCGGGAGCACGAGCAGTACTTC. Its translation: CASSQNGREHEQYF. The V gene is TRBV3-1 (or the pseudogene TRBV3-2), the J gene TRBJ2-7, with TRBD2 matching 7 bases. CDR3 length equals 14 residues. Trimming cost V 2 bases and J 5 bases; bases outside gene matches: 6. CDR1 LGHDT and CDR2 YNNKEL come from the germline V gene (reference sequence).